This paragraph covers one TCR beta chain sequence. This sample is part of a study of early T cells in non-severe SARS-CoV-2 infection. TCRdb re-derived calls from the 5' RACE reads in MiXCR, one entry per CDR3 protein. Seen here are approximately 73,000 distinct CDR3 sequences, about 13% observed once, and the top ten hold 1% to 1.4%. Germline CDR1 KGHSH, CDR2 LQKENI. The V and J ends lost 0 bases and 4 bases respectively, with 13 bases between them. This CDR3 has 15 residues. The sequencing input was whole blood. The rearrangement links TRBV18 to TRBJ2-7, with D possibly matching TRBD2 (6 bases). The clonotype originates from an adult who was a healthcare worker with PCR-confirmed SARS-CoV-2 infection or an uninfected control (not recorded which). The chain's CDR3 is CASSPPSKEGYEQYF. DNA for the CDR3: TGTGCCAGCTCACCACCTTCTAAGGAGGGGTACGAGCAGTACTTC.